This passage covers 29 T cell receptor beta chains from one sample sequenced in a study of lymphopenia after photon versus proton radiotherapy. This table comes from immunoSEQ multiplex PCR, and its TCRdb copy is limited to in-frame clones, with some not included. The sample has 50,000 or so clones; about 92% are singletons. Sequenced here: peripheral blood, sampled from a patient treated with photon-based radiotherapy. Receptors originate from a woman aged 40 to 50 with cholangiocarcinoma.

The gene calls are TRBV28 and TRBJ1-5, with TRBD1 matching 7 bases. Germline V gene sequence: CDR1 MDHEN, CDR2 SYDVKM. There are 15 residues in the CDR3. Losses at the gene ends were 8 bases for V and 2 bases for J; bases not matched to a gene: 9. The CDR3 loop is CASAAGGGGNQPQHF. The CDR3 DNA sequence: TGTGCCAGCGCCGCAGGAGGGGGCGGCAATCAGCCCCAGCATTTT.

This clone was counted a single time. The rearrangement uses TRBV19 and TRBJ1-1, with D unresolved. V gave up 6 bases and J gave up 4 bases, with 9 bases separating them. This CDR3 comprises 12 residues. Germline V gene lookup returns CDR1 LNHDA and CDR2 SQIVND (reference sequence). CDR3 DNA: TGTGCCAGTAGGGCGGGCAGCACTGAAGCTTTCTTT. This codes for CASRAGSTEAFF.

The chain links TRBV11-2 to TRBJ1-5; possible D gene TRBD1, 5 bases. CDR1 is SGHAT and CDR2 is FQNNGV in the germline V gene. This CDR3 spans 15 amino acids. V lost 1 base to trimming and J lost 6 bases, with 13 bases between them. CDR3 DNA sequence: TGTGCCAGCAGCTTAGGAGCTGCTGGGGGTCAGCCCCAGCATTTT. Translating gives CASSLGAAGGQPQHF.

V gene TRBV5-1 combines with J gene TRBJ1-1; 9 bases fit TRBD1. The CDR3 sequence is 13 residues long. From germline, CDR1 is SGHRS and CDR2 YFSETQ. Trimming at V came to 5 bases and at J to 10 bases, leaving 9 bases not matched to a gene. The CDR3 protein is CASRSFGTGLAFF. DNA of the CDR3: TGCGCCAGCAGATCGTTCGGGACAGGGTTAGCTTTCTTT.

The chain is built from TRBV6-1 and TRBJ1-3, with D maybe TRBD1 (5 bases). The CDR3 has 15 amino acids. Germline assignment: CDR1 MNHNS and CDR2 SASEGT. V lost 6 bases and J lost 4, with 16 bases in between. The CDR3 DNA follows: TGTGCCAGCAGCACGACAGAGCTTCGAGGAAACACCATATATTTT. Amino acids: CASSTTELRGNTIYF.

The V and J genes are TRBV10-3 and TRBJ2-2; 7 bases map to TRBD2. CDR1 ENHRY and CDR2 SYGVKD come from the germline V gene. Trimming at V came to 10 bases and at J to 3 bases, leaving 2 bases not matched to a gene. The CDR3 runs 12 residues. The CDR3 DNA is TGTGCCACCCGGGGGGACACCGGGGAGCTGTTTTTT. Protein: CATRGDTGELFF.

The rearrangement links TRBV29-1 to TRBJ1-1; D uncertain. The CDR3 has 11 amino acids. CDR1 and CDR2 (germline): SQVTM, ANQGSEA. This CDR3 is CGYPGNTEAFF. The CDR3 DNA reads as TGCGGCTATCCGGGGAACACTGAAGCTTTCTTT.

The chain carries TRBV6-6 and TRBJ2-5, with D perhaps matching TRBD1 or TRBD2 (5 bases each). Deletions cut 0 bases from V and 1 base from J, with 9 bases between. Germline loops: CDR1 MNHNY, CDR2 SVGAGI (reference sequence). CDR3 length: 15 residues. CDR3 residues: CASSYSGTLQETQYF. In DNA, the CDR3 is TGTGCCAGCAGTTACTCGGGGACGCTCCAAGAGACCCAGTACTTC.

The chain recombines TRBV12-2 with TRBJ1-5. TRBV12-2 is reported as a pseudogene. This CDR3 contains 15 residues. The CDR3 DNA is TGTGCAAGTCGCTTAGGAAGGGGAGGGAATCAGCCCCAGCATTTT. As protein: CASRLGRGGNQPQHF.

V and J are TRBV18 and TRBJ1-1; D might be TRBD1 (5 bases). CDR3 length: 16 residues. CDR1 and CDR2 from the germline V gene are KGHSH and LQKENI. With 3 bases removed from V and 1 base from J, the gap between germline ends came to 15 bases. DNA for the CDR3: TGTGCCAGCTCACCGGGGCTCCCGGGAGCGAACACTGAAGCTTTCTTT. Amino acid sequence: CASSPGLPGANTEAFF.

V gene TRBV6-1 combines with J gene TRBJ2-5, with 7 nucleotides matching TRBD2. Germline loops: CDR1 MNHNS, CDR2 SASEGT. This CDR3 spans 15 amino acids. After removal of 3 bases from V and 4 bases from J, the junction contained 8 bases not matched to a gene. DNA for the CDR3: TGTGCCAGCAGTGATGAAGCGGGGCGTCGAGAGACCCAGTACTTC. Translation gives CASSDEAGRRETQYF.

V usage is TRBV18 and J usage is TRBJ1-1; D is undetermined. V shed 3 bases and J shed 0 bases, with 20 bases lying between them. Germline values: CDR1 KGHSH, CDR2 LQKENI. The CDR3 length is 18 residues. This chain's CDR3 is CASSPVLHSSVMNTEAFF. CDR3 sequence (DNA): TGTGCCAGCTCACCGGTGTTGCACAGCTCTGTAATGAACACTGAAGCTTTCTTT.

V gene TRBV7-9 combines with J gene TRBJ1-4; D not resolved. This CDR3 comprises 13 residues. CDR1 is SEHNR and CDR2 is FQNEAQ in the germline V gene (reference sequence). Trimming cost V 0 bases and J 4 bases, with 3 bases left between them. The CDR3 bases are TGTGCCAGCAGCTTAGCTGGTAATGAAAAACTGTTTTTT. It is translated as CASSLAGNEKLFF.

The gene calls are TRBV6-1 and TRBJ1-5, with D unclear. Trimming took 1 base from V and 4 from J, leaving 11 bases between them. This CDR3 is built from 15 residues. Germline assignment: CDR1 MNHNS and CDR2 SASEGT. CDR3 in amino acids: CASSEVSGENQPQHF. The CDR3 nucleotides are TGTGCCAGCAGTGAAGTGAGCGGAGAAAATCAGCCCCAGCATTTT.

The chain combines TRBV30 with TRBJ2-7, with a tentative D call TRBD2 (6 bases). Germline CDR1 GTSNPN, CDR2 SVGIG (reference sequence). V lost 5 bases and J lost 3, with 20 bases in between. CDR3 length equals 15 residues. The CDR3 protein is CAWGPAGVGGYEQYF. CDR3 bases: TGTGCCTGGGGTCCGGCGGGCGTCGGGGGCTACGAGCAGTACTTC.

The chain has TRBV28 and TRBJ2-7; D possibly corresponds to TRBD1 (6 bases). V shed 7 bases and J shed 0 bases, with 13 bases lying between them. The CDR3 sequence is 14 residues long. Germline V CDR1 and CDR2: MDHEN, SYDVKM. In DNA, the CDR3 is TGTGCCAGCAAGGGGGATCCGAGCTCCTACGAGCAGTACTTC. This gives the protein CASKGDPSSYEQYF.

V gene TRBV2 combines with J gene TRBJ1-2; a possible D gene is TRBD1 (5 bases). V gave up 6 bases and J gave up 4 bases, with 15 bases separating them. Germline V gene sequence: CDR1 SNHLY, CDR2 FYNNEI. The CDR3 extends over 14 amino acids. CDR3 residues: CASSRHTDSYGYTF. The CDR3 DNA sequence: TGTGCCAGCAGCCGACACACCGACAGCTATGGCTACACCTTC.

The V call is TRBV21-1, the J call TRBJ1-5; whether TRBD1, the table's D call, matches the DNA was not checked. TRBV21-1 is reported as a pseudogene. This CDR3 spans 16 amino acids. CDR3: CASSKTGQAANQPQHF. CDR3 in DNA: TGTGCCAGCAGCAAGACAGGCCAGGCCGCCAATCAGCCCCAGCATTTT.

The chain uses TRBV7-9 and TRBJ1-4; D may be TRBD1 (5 bases). CDR1 and CDR2 (germline): SEHNR, FQNEAQ (reference sequence). Trimming took off 5 bases at V and 7 bases at J, with 17 bases between the two ends. The CDR3 loop spans 15 amino acids. The CDR3 spells CASSRGRDVGEKLFF. In DNA, the CDR3 is TGTGCCAGCAGCCGCGGACGGGACGTAGGTGAAAAACTGTTTTTT.

The chain carries TRBV6-1 and TRBJ2-1, with 7 bases that match TRBD2. V dropped 4 bases and J dropped 9; count of bases not matched to a gene: 12. The CDR3 has 15 residues. Germline V gene lookup returns CDR1 MNHNS and CDR2 SASEGT. CDR3 DNA sequence: TGTGCCAGCAGTGCAGGACTAGTCAACGAAGGTGAGCAGTTCTTC. It yields the protein CASSAGLVNEGEQFF.

The chain uses TRBV6-6 and TRBJ2-1; D gene unclear. The germline V gene encodes CDR1 MNHNY and CDR2 SVGAGI (reference sequence). With 5 bases removed from V and 6 bases from J, the gap between germline ends came to 17 bases. This CDR3 is 15 amino acids long. In DNA form, the CDR3 reads TGTGCCAGCAGTAGGACGCTAAGCCCCAGCAATGAGCAGTTCTTC. The encoded protein is CASSRTLSPSNEQFF.

This rearrangement joins TRBV14 to TRBJ1-1, with TRBD1 matching 9 bases. Germline CDR1 is SGHDN and CDR2 is FVKESK. The junction had 8 bases not matched to a gene; V was cut back by 0 bases and J by 6 bases. CDR3 length: 16 residues. CDR3 loop: CASSQDQGTGPSEAFF. The CDR3 DNA is TGTGCCAGCAGCCAAGATCAGGGGACAGGGCCCTCTGAAGCTTTCTTT. Full variable domain (rest looked up from reference TRBV14 and TRBJ1-1): EAGVTQFPSHSVIEKGQTVTLRCDPISGHDNLYWYRRVMGKEIKFLLHFVKESKQDESGMPNNRFLAERTGGTYSTLKVQPAELEDSGVYFCASSQDQGTGPSEAFFGQGTRLTVV.

The chain joins TRBV6-4 to TRBJ2-2; D remains ambiguous. Germline V gene lookup returns CDR1 MRHNA and CDR2 SNTAGT. The V gene lost 5 bases and the J gene lost 0 bases, with 7 bases spanning the gap. This CDR3 region has 14 residues. The CDR3 DNA is TGTGCCAGCAGTCCCAGAACGAACACCGGGGAGCTGTTTTTT. This encodes CASSPRTNTGELFF.

This rearrangement joins TRBV30 to TRBJ1-6; possibly TRBD1 for D (6 bases). The length of the CDR3 is 17 residues. Germline values: CDR1 GTSNPN, CDR2 SVGIG (reference sequence). V was trimmed by 3 bases and J by 7 bases, leaving 22 bases between them. In nucleotides, the CDR3 is TGTGCCTGGAGAGAACCAGAAGAAGAGGGGGGGAATTCACCCCTCCACTTT. It codes for CAWREPEEEGGNSPLHF.

The genes are TRBV7-2 and TRBJ1-6; TRBD1 aligns across 8 bases. Germline assignment: CDR1 SGHTA and CDR2 FQGNSA. The CDR3 has 14 amino acids. V dropped 5 bases and J dropped 8; count of bases not matched to a gene: 5. In nucleotides, the CDR3 is TGTGCCAGCAGCCCCGGACAGGGAGATTCACCCCTCCACTTT. Translated: CASSPGQGDSPLHF.

The chain is built from TRBV4-1 and TRBJ2-5; either TRBD1 or TRBD2 may fit D (6 bases each). Germline CDR1 is MGHRA and CDR2 is YSYEKL. V lost 0 bases to trimming and J lost 0 bases, with 11 bases between them. The CDR3 is 16 residues long. Here the CDR3 DNA reads TGCGCCAGCAGCCAAGAGGGGGGCGCGGACCAAGAGACCCAGTACTTC. Amino acids: CASSQEGGADQETQYF.

The rearrangement uses TRBV5-4 and TRBJ2-1; 7 bases are a match to TRBD1. Unmatched junction bases numbered 8, after V lost 6 bases and J lost 5 bases. CDR1 is SGHNT and CDR2 is YYREEE in the germline V gene (reference sequence). CDR3 length: 14 residues. CDR3 in DNA: TGTGCCAGCAACTCCGGGACAGCGAACAATGAGCAGTTCTTC. Translating it yields CASNSGTANNEQFF.

The gene calls are TRBV7-2 and TRBJ1-1; TRBD1 aligns across 7 bases. There are 13 residues in the CDR3. With V trimmed by 3 bases and J by 4 bases, 2 bases remained unmatched. Germline CDR1 SGHTA, CDR2 FQGNSA. The chain's CDR3 is CASSLGQSTEAFF. CDR3 bases: TGTGCCAGCAGCTTGGGACAGTCCACTGAAGCTTTCTTT.

The CDR3 coding sequence is TGCGCCAGCAGGGACCCTGGACTAGCGGGAGAGAGGAGCTACGAGCAGTACTTC. It translates to CASRDPGLAGERSYEQYF. The chain has TRBV10-2 and TRBJ2-7, with 13 bases aligning to TRBD2. V lost 6 bases, J lost 3 bases, and 14 bases stayed unmatched. The CDR3 is 18 residues long. Germline V lookup: CDR1 WSHSY, CDR2 SAAADI.